The T cell receptor (beta chain) described here comes from a study of control samples from healthy donors and cancer patients. Measured with immunoSEQ multiplex PCR; TCRdb has only the in-frame clones, and not every one. The profile shows 130,000 to 150,000 clones, 89% of them singletons. Germline V gene sequence: CDR1 SGHVS, CDR2 FQNEAQ. The CDR3 has 18 residues. V was trimmed by 5 bases and J by 1 base, leaving 21 bases between them. The clonotype originates from a man in his thirties or forties in good health. This rearrangement joins TRBV7-8 to TRBJ2-1; TRBD1 might be the D (6 bases). Sample: blood. CDR3 sequence reads: CASSLPPTGSRSYNEQFF. As DNA, the CDR3 is TGTGCCAGCAGCCTTCCTCCAACAGGGAGCAGGTCCTACAATGAGCAGTTCTTC.